This T cell receptor (beta chain) stems from a study of PD-1 blockade in classical Hodgkin lymphoma. Assay: immunoSEQ multiplex PCR; the TCRdb copy retains only in-frame clones and omits some. There are 20,000 to 25,000 clones in the sample; over 70% occur only once, and around 7.2% lies in the top ten. Study observations and caveats: Diversity similar to that of newly diagnosed patients was seen at baseline in complete responders.

Specified time point: cycle 4 day 1 (C4D1), after less than 7 weeks of nivolumab. After autologous stem cell transplantation all patients relapsed, and prior brentuximab vedotin exposure differed between cohorts. V lost 7 bases and J 3 bases, leaving 12 bases between the germline ends. CDR1 and CDR2 from the germline V gene are MGHRA and YSYEKL. This CDR3 comprises 14 residues. Remarks on this clone: Its antigen is still unknown.

This clonotype originated in a human donor with classical Hodgkin lymphoma. The sample was peripheral blood mononuclear cells (PBMCs), taken before the fourth cycle of nivolumab. The gene calls are TRBV4-1 and TRBJ1-4, with D uncertain. The DNA of the CDR3 is TGCGCCAGCACCCATCGGGTCGCTAATGAAAAACTGTTTTTT. It specifies CASTHRVANEKLFF.